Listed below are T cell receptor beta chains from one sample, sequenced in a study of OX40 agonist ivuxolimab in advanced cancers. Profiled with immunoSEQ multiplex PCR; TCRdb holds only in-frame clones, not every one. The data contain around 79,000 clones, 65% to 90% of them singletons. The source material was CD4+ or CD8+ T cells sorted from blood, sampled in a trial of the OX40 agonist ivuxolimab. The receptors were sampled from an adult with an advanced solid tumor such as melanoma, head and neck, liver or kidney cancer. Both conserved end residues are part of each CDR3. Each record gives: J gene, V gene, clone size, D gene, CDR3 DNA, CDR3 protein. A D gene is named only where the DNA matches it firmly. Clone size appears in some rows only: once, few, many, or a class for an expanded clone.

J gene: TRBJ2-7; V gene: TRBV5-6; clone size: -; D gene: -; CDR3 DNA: TGTGCCAGCAGCTTCCTAGGGACACCATCCTACGAGCAGTACTTC; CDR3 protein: CASSFLGTPSYEQYF
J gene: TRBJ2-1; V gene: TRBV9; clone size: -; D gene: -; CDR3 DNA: TGTGCCAGCAGCCTAAATAGCGGAAACTACAATGAGCAGTTCTTC; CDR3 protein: CASSLNSGNYNEQFF
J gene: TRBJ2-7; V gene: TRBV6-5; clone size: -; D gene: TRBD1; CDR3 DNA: TGTGCCAGCAACCCCCCCGGGACAGTCTACGAGCAGTACTTC; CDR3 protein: CASNPPGTVYEQYF
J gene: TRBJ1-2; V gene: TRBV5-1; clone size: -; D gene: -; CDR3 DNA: TGCGCCAGCAGCTTTACAACTTTAGAGGGCTACACCTTC; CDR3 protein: CASSFTTLEGYTF
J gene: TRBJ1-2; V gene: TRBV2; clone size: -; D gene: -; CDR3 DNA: TGTGCCAGCATCAGGCAGGGCCATGGCTACACCTTC; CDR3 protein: CASIRQGHGYTF
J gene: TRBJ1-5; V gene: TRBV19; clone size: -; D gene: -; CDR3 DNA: TGTGCCAGTATGCTTCAGGGACGAGGAGGCAATCAGCCCCAGCATTTT; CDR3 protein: CASMLQGRGGNQPQHF
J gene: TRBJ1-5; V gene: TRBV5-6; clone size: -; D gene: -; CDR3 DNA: TGTGCCAGCAGCTTGTCCTGGGGCCGCAATCAGCCCCAGCATTTT; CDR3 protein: CASSLSWGRNQPQHF
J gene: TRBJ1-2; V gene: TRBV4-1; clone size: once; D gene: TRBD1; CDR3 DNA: TGCGCCAGCAGCCAGGACAGGGTTGGTTATGGCTACACCTTC; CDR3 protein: CASSQDRVGYGYTF
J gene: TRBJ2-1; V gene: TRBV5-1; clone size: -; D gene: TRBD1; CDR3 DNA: TGCGCCAGCAACATGGACAGGGTATATGAGCAGTTCTTC; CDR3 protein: CASNMDRVYEQFF
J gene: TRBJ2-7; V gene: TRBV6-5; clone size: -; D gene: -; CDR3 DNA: TGTGCCAGCAGAGGGCTCGACAGCTTCTCCTACGAGCAGTACTTC; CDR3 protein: CASRGLDSFSYEQYF
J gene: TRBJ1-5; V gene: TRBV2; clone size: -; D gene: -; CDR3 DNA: TGTGCCAGCAGTGACGCGACAGGCTGGAGTCAGCCCCAGCATTTT; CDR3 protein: CASSDATGWSQPQHF
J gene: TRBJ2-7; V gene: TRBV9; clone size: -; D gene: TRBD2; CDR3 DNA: TGTGCCAGCAGCGTGAACCCTAGCGGGGCCTACGAGCAGTACTTC; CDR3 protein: CASSVNPSGAYEQYF
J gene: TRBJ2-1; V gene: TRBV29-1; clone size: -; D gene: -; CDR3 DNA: TGCAGCGGGGTACAGCCGGGCAGGGAGCAGTTCTTC; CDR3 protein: CSGVQPGREQFF
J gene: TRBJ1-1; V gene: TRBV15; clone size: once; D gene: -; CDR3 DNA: TGTGCCACCAGCAGGGCCGTTTCGACGGGCCGGAGGACAGCGAACACTGAAGCTTTCTTT; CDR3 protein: CATSRAVSTGRRTANTEAFF
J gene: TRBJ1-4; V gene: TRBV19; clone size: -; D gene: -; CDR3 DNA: TGTGCCAGTAGTATGGGGGGGCCAACTAATGAAAAACTGTTTTTT; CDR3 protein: CASSMGGPTNEKLFF
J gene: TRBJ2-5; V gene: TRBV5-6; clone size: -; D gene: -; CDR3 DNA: TGTGCCAGCACTCCAGCAGGGGTGGAGACCCAGTACTTC; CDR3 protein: CASTPAGVETQYF
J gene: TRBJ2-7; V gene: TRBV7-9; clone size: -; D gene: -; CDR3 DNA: TGTGCCAGCAGCTTAGGAGTCAGCTACTACGAGCAGTACTTC; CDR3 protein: CASSLGVSYYEQYF
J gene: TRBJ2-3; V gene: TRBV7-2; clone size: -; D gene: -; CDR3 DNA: TGTGCCAGCAGCTTAGGTGACCATGGCACAGATACGCAGTATTTT; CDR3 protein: CASSLGDHGTDTQYF
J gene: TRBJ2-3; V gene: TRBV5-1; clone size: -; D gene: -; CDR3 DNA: TGCGCCAGCAGCTTCCCGGCTCATGATACGCAGTATTTT; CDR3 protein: CASSFPAHDTQYF
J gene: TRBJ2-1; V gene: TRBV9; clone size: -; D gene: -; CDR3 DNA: TGTGCCAGCAGCGTAGGCCCCCACAATGAGCAGTTCTTC; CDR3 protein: CASSVGPHNEQFF
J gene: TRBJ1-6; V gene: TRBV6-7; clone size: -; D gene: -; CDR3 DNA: TGTGCCAGCAGTTACTCAGGGGGACACCCTAACCACTTT; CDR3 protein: CASSYSGGHPNHF
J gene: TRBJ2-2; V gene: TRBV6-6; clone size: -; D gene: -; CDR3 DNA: TGTGCCAGCACCCAAGTGAGGGCGTACACCGGGGAGCTGTTTTTT; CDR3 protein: CASTQVRAYTGELFF
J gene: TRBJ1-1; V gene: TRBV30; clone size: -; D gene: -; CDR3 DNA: TGTGCCTGGAGTGGGGGGTTTGAAGCTTTCTTT; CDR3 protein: CAWSGGFEAFF
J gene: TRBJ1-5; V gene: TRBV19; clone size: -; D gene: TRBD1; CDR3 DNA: TGTGCCAGTAGTCGACAGGGCAATAGCAATCAGCCCCAGCATTTT; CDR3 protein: CASSRQGNSNQPQHF
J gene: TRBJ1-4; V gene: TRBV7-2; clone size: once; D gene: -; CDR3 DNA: TGTGCCAGCAGCCCCCGGGCCAGCACGAATGAAAAACTGTTTTTT; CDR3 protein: CASSPRASTNEKLFF
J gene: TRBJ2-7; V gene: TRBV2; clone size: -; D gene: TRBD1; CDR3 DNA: TGTGCCAGCAGTCGGGACAGCTTGTTTTTCTCCTACGAGCAGTACTTC; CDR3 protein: CASSRDSLFFSYEQYF
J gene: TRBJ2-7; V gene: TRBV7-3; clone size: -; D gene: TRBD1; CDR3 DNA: TGTGCCAGCAGCTCAGTAAAACAAACCGGGACAGGTAGGTCCGAGCAGTACTTC; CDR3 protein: CASSSVKQTGTGRSEQYF
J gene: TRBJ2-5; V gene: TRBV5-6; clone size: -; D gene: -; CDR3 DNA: TGTGCCAGCTCCGAGGTGGCGGAATCCGCTCAAGAGACCCAGTACTTC; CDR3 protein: CASSEVAESAQETQYF
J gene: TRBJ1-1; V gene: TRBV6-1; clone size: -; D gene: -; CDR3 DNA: TGTGCCAGCAGTGAAATTGAGTTCGGTGTAGCTTTCTTT; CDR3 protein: CASSEIEFGVAFF
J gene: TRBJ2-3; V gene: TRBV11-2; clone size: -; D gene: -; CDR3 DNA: TGTGCCAGCAGCACAAGCGGGTCGAGGGGTGGGCAGTATTTT; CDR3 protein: CASSTSGSRGGQYF
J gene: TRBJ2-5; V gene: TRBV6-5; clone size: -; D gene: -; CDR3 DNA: TGTGCCAGCAGTGAGGGGGTGGGGGAGACCCAGTACTTC; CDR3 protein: CASSEGVGETQYF
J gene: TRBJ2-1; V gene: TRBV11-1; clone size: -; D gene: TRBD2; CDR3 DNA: TGTGCCAGCAGCTTTAGCGGGGAGCCCTACAATGAGCAGTTCTTC; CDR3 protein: CASSFSGEPYNEQFF
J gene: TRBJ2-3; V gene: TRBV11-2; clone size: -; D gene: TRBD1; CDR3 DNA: TGTGCCAGCAGCTCTAGGGACAGGGGGGATACGCAGTATTTT; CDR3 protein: CASSSRDRGDTQYF